This T cell receptor beta chain derives from a study of T cell responses to AZD1222 COVID-19 vaccine. Regarding the study as a whole: A rise in Spike-specific TCR breadth and depth followed two AZD1222 doses. Only a handful of AZD1222 recipients tested seropositive at baseline. Donor demographics were predominantly white British with a female majority; clonal diversity may be underestimated. Epitopes outside B.1.351 and B.1.1.7 mutated regions reportedly drew nearly half of spike TCRs.

The protocol was immunoSEQ multiplex PCR, while the TCRdb copy is restricted to in-frame clones and leaves out a portion. The sample includes about 150,000 clones, 85% to 95% seen only once; the top ten take around 2.3%. Points on this clone: Its specificity is not known.

The CDR3 is 17 residues long. V lost 0 bases, J lost 5 bases, and 20 bases lay in between. Germline CDR1 and CDR2: SGHRS and YFSETQ. The rearrangement joins TRBV5-1 to TRBJ2-5, with D possibly being TRBD1 (6 bases). The starting material was peripheral blood, obtained on day 0 of AZD1222 vaccination. This TCR was sampled from an adult in good health. The CDR3 region has the DNA TGCGCCAGCAGCTTGGGAGGCCGGGACATAAGAGGGGAGACCCAGTACTTC. Amino acids: CASSLGGRDIRGETQYF.